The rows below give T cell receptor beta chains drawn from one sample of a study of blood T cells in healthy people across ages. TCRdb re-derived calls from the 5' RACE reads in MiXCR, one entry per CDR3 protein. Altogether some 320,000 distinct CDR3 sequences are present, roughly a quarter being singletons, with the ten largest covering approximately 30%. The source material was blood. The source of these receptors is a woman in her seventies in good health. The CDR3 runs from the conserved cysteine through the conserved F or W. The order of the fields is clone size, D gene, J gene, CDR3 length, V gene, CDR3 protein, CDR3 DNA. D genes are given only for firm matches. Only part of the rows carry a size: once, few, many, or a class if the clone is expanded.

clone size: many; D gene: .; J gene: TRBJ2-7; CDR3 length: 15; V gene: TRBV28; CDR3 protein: CASSSQGISSYEQYF; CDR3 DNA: TGTGCCAGCAGTTCGCAGGGGATTTCGTCCTACGAGCAGTACTTC
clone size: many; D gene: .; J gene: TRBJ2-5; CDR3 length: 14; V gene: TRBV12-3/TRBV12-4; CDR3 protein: CASSLTGHQETQYF; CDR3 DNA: TGTGCCAGCAGTTTAACGGGGCACCAAGAGACCCAGTACTTC
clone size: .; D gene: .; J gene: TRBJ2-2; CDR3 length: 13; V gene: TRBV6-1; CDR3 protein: CATEGRGTGELFF; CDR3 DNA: TGTGCCACGGAGGGCCGGGGCACCGGGGAGCTGTTTTTT
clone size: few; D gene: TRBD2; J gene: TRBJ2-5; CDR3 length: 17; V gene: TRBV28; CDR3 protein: CASSFGRPVASKETQYF; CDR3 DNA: TGTGCCAGCAGTTTCGGGAGGCCCGTGGCGTCCAAGGAGACCCAGTACTTC
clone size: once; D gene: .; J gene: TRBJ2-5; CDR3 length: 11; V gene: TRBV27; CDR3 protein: CASMGEETQYF; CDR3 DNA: TGTGCCAGCATGGGAGAGGAGACCCAGTACTTC
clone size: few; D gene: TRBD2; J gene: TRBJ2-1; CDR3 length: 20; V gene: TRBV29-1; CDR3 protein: CSVPNPIRELAGAGDNEQFF; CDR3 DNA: TGCAGCGTTCCTAACCCCATCCGCGAGCTAGCGGGAGCCGGGGACAATGAGCAGTTCTTC
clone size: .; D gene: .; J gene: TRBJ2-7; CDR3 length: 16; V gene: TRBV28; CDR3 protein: CASSSPSGDLGHEQYF; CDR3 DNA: TGTGCCAGCAGTTCCCCCTCCGGTGATTTGGGCCACGAGCAGTACTTC
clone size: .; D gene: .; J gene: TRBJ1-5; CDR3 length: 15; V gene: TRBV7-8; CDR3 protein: CASSLLGGSNQPQHF; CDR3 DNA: TGTGCCAGCAGCTTATTAGGGGGAAGCAATCAGCCCCAGCATTTT
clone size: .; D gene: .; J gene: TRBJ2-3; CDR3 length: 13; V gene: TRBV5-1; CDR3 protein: CASLEDSQNTQYF; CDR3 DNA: TGCGCCAGTCTCGAGGATTCTCAGAATACGCAGTATTTT
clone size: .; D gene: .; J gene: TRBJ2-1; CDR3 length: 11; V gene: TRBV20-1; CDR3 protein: CSASRVGEQFF; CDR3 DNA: TGCAGTGCTAGTAGAGTAGGTGAGCAGTTCTTC
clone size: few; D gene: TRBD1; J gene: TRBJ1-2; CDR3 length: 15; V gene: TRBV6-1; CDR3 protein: CAGHPGTGAPEGYTF; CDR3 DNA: TGTGCCGGTCACCCCGGGACAGGGGCTCCGGAGGGCTACACCTTC
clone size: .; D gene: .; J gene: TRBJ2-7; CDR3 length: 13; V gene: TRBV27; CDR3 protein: CASSGGAIIEQYF; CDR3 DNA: TGTGCCAGCAGTGGAGGGGCGATTATCGAGCAGTACTTC
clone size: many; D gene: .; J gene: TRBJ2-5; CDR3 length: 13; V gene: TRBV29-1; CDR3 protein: CSVDQVMGETQYF; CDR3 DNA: TGCAGCGTTGATCAGGTGATGGGAGAGACCCAGTACTTC
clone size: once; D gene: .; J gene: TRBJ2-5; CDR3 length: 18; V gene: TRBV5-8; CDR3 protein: CASRIGESIGLFQETQYF; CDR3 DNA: TGTGCCAGCAGGATCGGCGAAAGCATCGGCTTGTTCCAAGAGACCCAGTACTTC
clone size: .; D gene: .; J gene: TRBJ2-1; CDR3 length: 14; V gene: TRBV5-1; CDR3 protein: CASSLGYVDNEQFF; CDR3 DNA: TGCGCCAGCAGCTTGGGGTACGTGGACAATGAGCAGTTCTTC
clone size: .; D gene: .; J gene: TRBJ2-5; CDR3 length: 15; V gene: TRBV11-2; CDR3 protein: CASSLEGGSGETQYF; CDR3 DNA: TGTGCCAGCAGCTTAGAGGGGGGCAGTGGGGAGACCCAGTACTTC
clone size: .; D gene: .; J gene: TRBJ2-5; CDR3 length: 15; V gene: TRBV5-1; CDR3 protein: CASSLGASAQETQYF; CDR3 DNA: TGCGCCAGCAGCTTGGGGGCCAGCGCCCAAGAGACCCAGTACTTC
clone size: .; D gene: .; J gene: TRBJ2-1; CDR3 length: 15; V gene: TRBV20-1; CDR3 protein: CSARDSVRSYNEQFF; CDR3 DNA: TGCAGTGCTAGAGATAGCGTTCGGTCCTACAATGAGCAGTTCTTC
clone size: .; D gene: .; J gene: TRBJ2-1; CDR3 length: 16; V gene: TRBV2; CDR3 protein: CASSTPGRRAYNEQFF; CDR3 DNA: TGTGCCAGCAGTACCCCAGGGCGCAGGGCCTACAATGAGCAGTTCTTC
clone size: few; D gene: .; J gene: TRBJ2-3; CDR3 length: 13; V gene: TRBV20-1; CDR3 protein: CSAPRTGADTQYF; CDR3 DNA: TGCAGTGCCCCCCGGACGGGGGCAGATACGCAGTATTTT
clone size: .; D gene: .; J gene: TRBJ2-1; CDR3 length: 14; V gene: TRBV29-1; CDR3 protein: CSVVGRARSNEQFF; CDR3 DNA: TGCAGCGTTGTCGGAAGGGCCCGTTCGAATGAGCAGTTCTTC
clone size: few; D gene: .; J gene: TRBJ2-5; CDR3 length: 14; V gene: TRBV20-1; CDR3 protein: CSARGGWYQETQYF; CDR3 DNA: TGCAGTGCTAGAGGCGGGTGGTACCAAGAGACCCAGTACTTC
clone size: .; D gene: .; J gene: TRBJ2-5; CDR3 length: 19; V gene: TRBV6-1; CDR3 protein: CASSELTSVVAEVQETQYF; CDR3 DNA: TGTGCCAGCAGTGAATTAACTTCGGTGGTAGCGGAAGTCCAAGAGACCCAGTACTTC
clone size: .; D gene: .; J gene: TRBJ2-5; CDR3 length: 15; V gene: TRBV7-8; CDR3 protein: CASSLVEGEGETQYF; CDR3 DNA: TGTGCCAGCAGCTTAGTAGAGGGGGAAGGAGAGACCCAGTACTTC
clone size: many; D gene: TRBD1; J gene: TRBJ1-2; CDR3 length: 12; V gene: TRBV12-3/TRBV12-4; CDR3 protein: CASSGTAYGYTF; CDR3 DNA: TGTGCCAGCAGCGGGACAGCCTATGGCTACACCTTC
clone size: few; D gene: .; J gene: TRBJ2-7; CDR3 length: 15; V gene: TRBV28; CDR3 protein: CASSSGGATTYEQYF; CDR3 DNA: TGTGCCAGCAGTTCTGGGGGGGCCACTACCTACGAGCAGTACTTC
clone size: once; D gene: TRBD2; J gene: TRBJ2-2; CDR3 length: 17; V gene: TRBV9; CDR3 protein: CASSPTWASGIAGELFF; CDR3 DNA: TGTGCCAGCAGCCCAACTTGGGCTAGCGGGATAGCCGGGGAGCTGTTTTTT
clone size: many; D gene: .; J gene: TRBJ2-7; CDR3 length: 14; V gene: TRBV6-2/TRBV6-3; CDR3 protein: CASSSPGRGYEQYF; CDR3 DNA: TGTGCCAGCAGTTCCCCGGGAAGAGGCTACGAGCAGTACTTC
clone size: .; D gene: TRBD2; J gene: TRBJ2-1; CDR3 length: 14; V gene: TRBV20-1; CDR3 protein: CSATASGSYNEQFF; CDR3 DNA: TGCAGTGCAACGGCTAGCGGGAGTTACAATGAGCAGTTCTTC
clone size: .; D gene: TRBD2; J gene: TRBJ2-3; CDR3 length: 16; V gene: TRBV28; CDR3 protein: CASSLFAGDLSDTQYF; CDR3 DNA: TGTGCCAGCAGTTTATTCGCGGGAGACCTTTCAGATACGCAGTATTTT
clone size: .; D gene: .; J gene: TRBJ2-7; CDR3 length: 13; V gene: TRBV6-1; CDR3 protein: CASSEQGNHEQYF; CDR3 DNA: TGTGCCAGCAGTGAGCAGGGGAACCACGAGCAGTACTTC
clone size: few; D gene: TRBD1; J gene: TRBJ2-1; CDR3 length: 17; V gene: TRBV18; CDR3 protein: CASSKLDSGQGYNEQFF; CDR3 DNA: TGTGCCAGCTCAAAACTTGACTCTGGACAGGGTTACAATGAGCAGTTCTTC
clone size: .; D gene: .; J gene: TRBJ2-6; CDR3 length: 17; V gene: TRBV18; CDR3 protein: CASSPRHPDSGANVLTF; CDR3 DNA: TGTGCCAGCTCACCACGCCACCCAGACTCTGGGGCCAACGTCCTGACTTTC
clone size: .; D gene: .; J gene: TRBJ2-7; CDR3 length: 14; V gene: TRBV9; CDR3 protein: CASSPETQLYEQYF; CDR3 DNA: TGTGCCAGCAGCCCAGAGACGCAACTATACGAGCAGTACTTC
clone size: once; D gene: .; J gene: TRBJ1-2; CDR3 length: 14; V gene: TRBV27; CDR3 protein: CASSFRGGGYGYTF; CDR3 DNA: TGTGCCAGCAGTTTCCGCGGGGGGGGATATGGCTACACCTTC
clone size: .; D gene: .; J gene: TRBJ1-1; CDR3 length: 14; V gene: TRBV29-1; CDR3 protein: CSVPARGSNTEAFF; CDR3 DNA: TGCAGCGTTCCTGCTCGCGGGTCGAACACTGAAGCTTTCTTT
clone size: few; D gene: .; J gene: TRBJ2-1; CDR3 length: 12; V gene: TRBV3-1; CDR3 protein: CASSQGSFEQFF; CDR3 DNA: TGTGCCAGCAGCCAAGGTAGCTTTGAGCAGTTCTTC
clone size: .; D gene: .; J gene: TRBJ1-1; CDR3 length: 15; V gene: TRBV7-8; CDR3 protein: CASSLTVQQNTGAFF; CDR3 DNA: TGTGCCAGCAGCTTAACGGTACAGCAGAACACTGGAGCTTTCTTT
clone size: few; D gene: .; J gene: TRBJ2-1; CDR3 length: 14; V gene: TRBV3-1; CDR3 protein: CASSQQQGYNEQFF; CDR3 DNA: TGTGCCAGCAGCCAGCAACAGGGCTACAATGAGCAGTTCTTC
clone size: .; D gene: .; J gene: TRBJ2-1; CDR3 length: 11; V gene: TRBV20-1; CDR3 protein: CSARDVLASIF; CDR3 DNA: TGCAGTGCTAGAGATGTTCTAGCGTCCATCTTC
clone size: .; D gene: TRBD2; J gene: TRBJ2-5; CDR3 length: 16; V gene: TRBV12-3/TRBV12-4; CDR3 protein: CASSSRGPSGPGTQYF; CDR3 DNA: TGTGCCAGCAGTTCTCGCGGGCCTAGCGGCCCTGGGACCCAGTACTTC
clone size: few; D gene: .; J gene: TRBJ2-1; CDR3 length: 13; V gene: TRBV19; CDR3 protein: CASSMSLSNEQFF; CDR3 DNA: TGTGCCAGTAGTATGTCTCTTTCGAATGAGCAGTTCTTC
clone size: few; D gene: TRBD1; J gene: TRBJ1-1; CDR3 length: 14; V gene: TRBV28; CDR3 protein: CASSQRQGGTEAFF; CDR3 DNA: TGTGCCAGCAGTCAACGACAGGGGGGCACTGAAGCTTTCTTT